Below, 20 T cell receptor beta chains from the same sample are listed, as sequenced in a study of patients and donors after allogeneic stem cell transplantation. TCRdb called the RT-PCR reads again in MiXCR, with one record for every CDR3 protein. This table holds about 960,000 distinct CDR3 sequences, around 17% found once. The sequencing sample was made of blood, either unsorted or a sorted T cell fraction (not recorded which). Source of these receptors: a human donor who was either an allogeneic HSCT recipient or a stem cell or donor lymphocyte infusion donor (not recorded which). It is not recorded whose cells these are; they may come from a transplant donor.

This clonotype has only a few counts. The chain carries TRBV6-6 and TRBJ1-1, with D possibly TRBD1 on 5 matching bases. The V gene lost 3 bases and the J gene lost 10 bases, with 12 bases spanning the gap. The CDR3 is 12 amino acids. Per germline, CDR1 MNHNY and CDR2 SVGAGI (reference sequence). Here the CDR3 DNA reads TGTGCCAGCAGTTATGCAGGGAACGGAGCTTTCTTT. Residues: CASSYAGNGAFF.

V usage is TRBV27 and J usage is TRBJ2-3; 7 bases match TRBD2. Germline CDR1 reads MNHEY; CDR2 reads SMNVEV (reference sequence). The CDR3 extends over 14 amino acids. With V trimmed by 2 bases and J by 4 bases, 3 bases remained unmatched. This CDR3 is CASSLQRGADTQYF. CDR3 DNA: TGTGCCAGCAGTTTACAGCGGGGCGCAGATACGCAGTATTTT.

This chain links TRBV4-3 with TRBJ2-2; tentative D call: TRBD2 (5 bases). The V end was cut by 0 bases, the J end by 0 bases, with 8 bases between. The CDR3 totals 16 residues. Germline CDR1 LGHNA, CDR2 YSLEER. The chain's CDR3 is CASSQDLAANTGELFF. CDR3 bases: TGCGCCAGCAGCCAAGATCTAGCAGCGAACACCGGGGAGCTGTTTTTT.

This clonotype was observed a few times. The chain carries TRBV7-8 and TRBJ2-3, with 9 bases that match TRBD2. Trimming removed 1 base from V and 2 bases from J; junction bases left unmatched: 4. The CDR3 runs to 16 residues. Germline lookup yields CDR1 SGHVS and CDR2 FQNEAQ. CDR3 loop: CASSLDGGGATDTQYF. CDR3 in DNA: TGTGCCAGCAGCTTAGACGGCGGGGGGGCCACAGATACGCAGTATTTT.

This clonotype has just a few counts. The CDR3 spells CSVGGRNEQFF. The DNA of the CDR3 is TGCAGCGTGGGGGGCCGCAATGAGCAGTTCTTC. The J gene is TRBJ2-1, the V gene TRBV29-1; D might be TRBD1 or TRBD2, each matching 6 bases. There are 11 residues in the CDR3. V lost 6 bases and J lost 6, with 9 bases in between. Germline loops: CDR1 SQVTM, CDR2 ANQGSEA.

CDR3 in amino acids: CASSSWNGPDTQYF. The CDR3 DNA follows: TGTGCCAGCAGCTCCTGGAACGGCCCAGATACGCAGTATTTT. This chain connects TRBV5-6 to TRBJ2-3; D is unclear. Trimming shortened V by 3 bases and J by 4 bases, and 12 bases separated the two germline ends. The CDR3 is made up of 14 amino acids. The V gene's germline CDR1 is SGHDT and CDR2 YYEEEE.

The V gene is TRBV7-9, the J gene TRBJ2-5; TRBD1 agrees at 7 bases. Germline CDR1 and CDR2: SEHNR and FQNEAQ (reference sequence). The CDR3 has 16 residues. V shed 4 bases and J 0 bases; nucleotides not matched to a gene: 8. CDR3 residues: CASSSLHTGDQETQYF. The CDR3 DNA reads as TGTGCCAGCAGCTCCTTACATACAGGGGACCAAGAGACCCAGTACTTC.

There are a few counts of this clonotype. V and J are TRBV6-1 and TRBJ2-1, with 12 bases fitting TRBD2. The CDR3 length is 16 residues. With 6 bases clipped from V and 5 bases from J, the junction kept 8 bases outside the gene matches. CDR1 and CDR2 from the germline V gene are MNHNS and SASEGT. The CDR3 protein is CASSRGLAGTNNEQFF. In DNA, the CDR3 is TGTGCCAGCAGCCGCGGACTAGCGGGGACCAACAATGAGCAGTTCTTC.

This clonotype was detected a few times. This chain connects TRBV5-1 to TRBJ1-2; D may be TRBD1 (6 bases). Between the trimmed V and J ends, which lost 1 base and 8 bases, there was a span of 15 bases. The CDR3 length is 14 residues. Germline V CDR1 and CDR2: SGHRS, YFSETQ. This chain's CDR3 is CASSLYQGSLGYTF. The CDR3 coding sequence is TGCGCCAGCAGCTTGTACCAGGGGAGTTTGGGCTACACCTTC.

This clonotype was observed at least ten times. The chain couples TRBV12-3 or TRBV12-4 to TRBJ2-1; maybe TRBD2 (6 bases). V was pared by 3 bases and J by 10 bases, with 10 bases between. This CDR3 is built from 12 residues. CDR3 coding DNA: TGTGCCAGCAGTTTGGGGGGAAGCGAGCAGTTCTTC. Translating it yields CASSLGGSEQFF.

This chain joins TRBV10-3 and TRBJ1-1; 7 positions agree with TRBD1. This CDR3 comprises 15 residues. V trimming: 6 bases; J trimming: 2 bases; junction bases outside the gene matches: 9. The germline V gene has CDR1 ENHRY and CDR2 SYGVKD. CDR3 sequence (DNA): TGTGCCATCAGGGGTACAGGGGTCGTTAACACTGAAGCTTTCTTT. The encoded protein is CAIRGTGVVNTEAFF.

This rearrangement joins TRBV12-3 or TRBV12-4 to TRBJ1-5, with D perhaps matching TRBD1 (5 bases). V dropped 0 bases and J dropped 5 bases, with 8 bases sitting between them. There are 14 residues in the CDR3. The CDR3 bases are TGTGCCAGCAGTTTAGCGGGACTATATCAGCCCCAGCATTTT. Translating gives CASSLAGLYQPQHF.

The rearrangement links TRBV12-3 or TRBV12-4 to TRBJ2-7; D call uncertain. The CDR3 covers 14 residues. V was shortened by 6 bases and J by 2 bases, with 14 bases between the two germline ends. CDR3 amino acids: CASRQSGPTYEQYF. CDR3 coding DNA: TGTGCCAGCAGGCAATCTGGACCTACCTACGAGCAGTACTTC.

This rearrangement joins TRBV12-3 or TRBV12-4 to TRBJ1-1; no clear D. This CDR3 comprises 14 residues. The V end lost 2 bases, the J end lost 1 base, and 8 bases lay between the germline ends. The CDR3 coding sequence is TGTGCCAGCAGTTTACGACACAAGAACACTGAAGCTTTCTTT. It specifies CASSLRHKNTEAFF.

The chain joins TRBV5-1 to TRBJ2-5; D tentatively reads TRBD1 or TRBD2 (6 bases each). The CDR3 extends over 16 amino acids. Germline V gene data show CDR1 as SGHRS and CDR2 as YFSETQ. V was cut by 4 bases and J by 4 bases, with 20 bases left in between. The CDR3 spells CASSPQGPRGRETQYF. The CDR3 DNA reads TGCGCCAGCAGCCCCCAGGGTCCCCGGGGGCGAGAGACCCAGTACTTC.

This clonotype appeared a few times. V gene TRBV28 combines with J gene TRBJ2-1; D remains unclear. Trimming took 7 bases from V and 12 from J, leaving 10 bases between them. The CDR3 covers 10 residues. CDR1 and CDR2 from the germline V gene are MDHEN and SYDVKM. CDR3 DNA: TGTGCCAGCACCGGTTCCGGGCAGTTCTTC. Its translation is CASTGSGQFF.

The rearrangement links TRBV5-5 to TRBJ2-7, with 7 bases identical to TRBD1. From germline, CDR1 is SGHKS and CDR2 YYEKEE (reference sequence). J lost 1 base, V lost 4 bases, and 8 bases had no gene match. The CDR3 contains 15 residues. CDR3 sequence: CASSVTGTVSYEQYF. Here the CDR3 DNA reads TGTGCCAGCAGCGTTACCGGGACAGTGTCCTACGAGCAGTACTTC.

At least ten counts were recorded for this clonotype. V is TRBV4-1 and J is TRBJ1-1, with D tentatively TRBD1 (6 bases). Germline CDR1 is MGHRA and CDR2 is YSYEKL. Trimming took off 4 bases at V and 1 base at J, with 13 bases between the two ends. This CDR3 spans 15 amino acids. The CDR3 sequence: CASSRTTGSNTEAFF. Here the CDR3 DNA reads TGCGCCAGCAGCCGAACGACAGGCTCGAACACTGAAGCTTTCTTT.

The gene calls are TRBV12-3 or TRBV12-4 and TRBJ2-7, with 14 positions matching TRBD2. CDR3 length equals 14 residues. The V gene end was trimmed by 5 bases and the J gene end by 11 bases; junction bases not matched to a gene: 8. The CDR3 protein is CASSTGTSGSNEYF. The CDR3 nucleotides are TGTGCCAGCAGTACCGGGACTAGCGGGAGTAACGAGTACTTC.

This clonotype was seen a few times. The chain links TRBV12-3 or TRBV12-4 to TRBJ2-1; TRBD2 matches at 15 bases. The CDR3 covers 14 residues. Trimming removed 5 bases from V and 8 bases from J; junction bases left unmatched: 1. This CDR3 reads CASSGTSGRHEQFF. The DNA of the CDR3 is TGTGCCAGCAGTGGGACTAGCGGGAGGCATGAGCAGTTCTTC.